The clone carrying this TCR beta chain has only a few counts. This specimen belongs to a study of blood T cells in healthy people across ages. The CDR3 has 15 amino acids. V lost 6 bases, J lost 6 bases, and 17 bases lay in between. A sample-barcoded 5' primer and a J-beta primer mix were used in a second PCR of roughly 7 to 11 cycles. One entry per CDR3 protein, called by TCRdb with MiXCR from the 5' RACE reads. The sample has hundreds of thousands of distinct CDR3 sequences, roughly 21% seen once. The TCR sequence derives from a man between 65 and 80 years old in good health. Specimen: blood. The chain is built from TRBV12-3 or TRBV12-4 and TRBJ1-4; D remains unclear. The DNA of the CDR3 is TGTGCCAGCAGAGGTAACAGCTTAAGGGATGAAAAACTGTTTTTT. It specifies CASRGNSLRDEKLFF.